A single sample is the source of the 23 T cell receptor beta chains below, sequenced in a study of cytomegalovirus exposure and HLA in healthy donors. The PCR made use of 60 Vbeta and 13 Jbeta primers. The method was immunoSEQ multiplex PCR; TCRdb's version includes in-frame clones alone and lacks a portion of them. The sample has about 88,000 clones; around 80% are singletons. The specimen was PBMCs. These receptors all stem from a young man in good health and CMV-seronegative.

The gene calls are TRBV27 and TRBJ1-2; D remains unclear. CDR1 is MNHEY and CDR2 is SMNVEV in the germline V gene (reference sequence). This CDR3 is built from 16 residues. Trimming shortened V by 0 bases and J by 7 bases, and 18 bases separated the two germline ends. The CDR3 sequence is CASSLSFGPRGGGYTF. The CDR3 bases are TGTGCCAGCAGTTTATCGTTCGGGCCCCGGGGAGGTGGCTACACCTTC.

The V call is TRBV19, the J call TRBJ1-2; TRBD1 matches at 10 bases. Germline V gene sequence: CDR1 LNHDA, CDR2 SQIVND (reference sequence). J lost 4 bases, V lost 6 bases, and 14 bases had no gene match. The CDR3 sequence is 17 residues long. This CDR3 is CASSPLGTGDRFYGYTF. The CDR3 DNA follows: TGTGCCAGTAGCCCCTTAGGGACAGGGGACCGATTCTATGGCTACACCTTC.

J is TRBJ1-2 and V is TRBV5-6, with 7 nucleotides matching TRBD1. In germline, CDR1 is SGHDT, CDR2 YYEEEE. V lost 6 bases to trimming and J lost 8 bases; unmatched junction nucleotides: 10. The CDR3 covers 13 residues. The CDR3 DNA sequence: TGTGCCAGCAACCTTGACAGGGTAGGAGGCTACACCTTC. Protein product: CASNLDRVGGYTF.

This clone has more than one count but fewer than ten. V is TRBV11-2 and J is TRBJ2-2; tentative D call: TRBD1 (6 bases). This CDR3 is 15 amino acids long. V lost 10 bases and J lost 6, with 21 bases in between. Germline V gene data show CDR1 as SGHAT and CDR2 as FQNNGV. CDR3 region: CATGVPGIGSGELFF. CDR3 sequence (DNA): TGTGCCACAGGGGTCCCGGGGATTGGGTCCGGGGAGCTGTTTTTT.

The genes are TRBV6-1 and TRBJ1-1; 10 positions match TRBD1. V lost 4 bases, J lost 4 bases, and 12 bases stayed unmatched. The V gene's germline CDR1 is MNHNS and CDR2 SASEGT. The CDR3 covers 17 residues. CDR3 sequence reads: CASSVRQGAPIITEAFF. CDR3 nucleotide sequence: TGTGCCAGCAGTGTACGACAGGGGGCCCCCATAATCACTGAAGCTTTCTTT.

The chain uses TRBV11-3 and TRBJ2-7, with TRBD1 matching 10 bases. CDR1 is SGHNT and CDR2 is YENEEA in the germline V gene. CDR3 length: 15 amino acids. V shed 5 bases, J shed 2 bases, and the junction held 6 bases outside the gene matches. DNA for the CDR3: TGTGCCAGCAGCCCGCGGGACAGGGGAGCCTACGAGCAGTACTTC. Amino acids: CASSPRDRGAYEQYF.

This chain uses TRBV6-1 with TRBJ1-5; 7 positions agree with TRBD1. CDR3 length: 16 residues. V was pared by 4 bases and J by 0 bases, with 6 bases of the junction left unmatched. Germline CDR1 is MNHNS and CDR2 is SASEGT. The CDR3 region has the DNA TGTGCCAGCAGTGTGGAGACAGGGTATAGCAATCAGCCCCAGCATTTT. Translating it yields CASSVETGYSNQPQHF.

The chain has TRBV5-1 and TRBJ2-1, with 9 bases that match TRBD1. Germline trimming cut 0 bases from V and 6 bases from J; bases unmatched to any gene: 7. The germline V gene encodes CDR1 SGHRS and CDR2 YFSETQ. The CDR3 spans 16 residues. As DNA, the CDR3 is TGCGCCAGCAGCTTGGACCCGGGACAGGGCACCAATGAGCAGTTCTTC. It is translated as CASSLDPGQGTNEQFF.

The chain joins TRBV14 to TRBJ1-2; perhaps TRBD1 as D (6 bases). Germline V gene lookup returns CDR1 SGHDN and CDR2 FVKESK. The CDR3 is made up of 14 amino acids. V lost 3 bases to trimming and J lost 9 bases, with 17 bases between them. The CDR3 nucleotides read TGTGCCAGCAGCCAGGGGGCAGGGGTTATTAGCTACACCTTC. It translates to CASSQGAGVISYTF.

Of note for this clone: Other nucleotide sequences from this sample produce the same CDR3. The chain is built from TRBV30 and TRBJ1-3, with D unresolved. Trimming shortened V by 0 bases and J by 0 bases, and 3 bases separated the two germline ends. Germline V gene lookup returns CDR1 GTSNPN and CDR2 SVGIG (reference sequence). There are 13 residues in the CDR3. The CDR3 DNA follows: TGTGCCTGGAGTGTTCTCTCTGGAAACACCATATATTTT. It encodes CAWSVLSGNTIYF.

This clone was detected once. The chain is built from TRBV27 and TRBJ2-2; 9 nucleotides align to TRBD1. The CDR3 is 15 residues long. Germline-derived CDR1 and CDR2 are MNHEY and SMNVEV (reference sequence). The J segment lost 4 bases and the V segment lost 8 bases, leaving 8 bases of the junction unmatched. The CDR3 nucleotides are TGTGCCAGCCTTATGGGACAGGGACGCACCGGGGAGCTGTTTTTT. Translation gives CASLMGQGRTGELFF.

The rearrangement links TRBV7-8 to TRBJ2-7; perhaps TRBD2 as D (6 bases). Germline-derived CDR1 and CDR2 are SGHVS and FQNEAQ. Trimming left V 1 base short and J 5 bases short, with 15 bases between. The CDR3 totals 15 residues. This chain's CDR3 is CASSLVPGRDHEQYF. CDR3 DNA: TGTGCCAGCAGCTTAGTCCCAGGGCGGGACCACGAGCAGTACTTC.

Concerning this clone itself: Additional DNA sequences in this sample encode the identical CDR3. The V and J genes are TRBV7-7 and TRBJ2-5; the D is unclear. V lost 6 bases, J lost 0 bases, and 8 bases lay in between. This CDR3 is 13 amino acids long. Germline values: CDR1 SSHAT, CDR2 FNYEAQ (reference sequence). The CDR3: CASSPGNQETQYF. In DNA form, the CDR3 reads TGTGCCAGCAGTCCCGGTAACCAAGAGACCCAGTACTTC.

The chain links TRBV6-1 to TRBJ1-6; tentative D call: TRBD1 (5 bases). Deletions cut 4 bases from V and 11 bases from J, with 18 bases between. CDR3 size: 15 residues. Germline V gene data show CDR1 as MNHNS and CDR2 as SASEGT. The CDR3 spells CASSGGEDGVTPLHF. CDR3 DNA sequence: TGTGCCAGCAGTGGGGGGGAAGACGGGGTAACACCCCTCCACTTT.

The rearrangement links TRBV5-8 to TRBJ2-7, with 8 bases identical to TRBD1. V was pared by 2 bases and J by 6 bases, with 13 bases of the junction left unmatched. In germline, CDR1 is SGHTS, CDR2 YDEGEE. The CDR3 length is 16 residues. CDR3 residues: CASSFPTGTGGSEQYF. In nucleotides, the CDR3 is TGTGCCAGCAGCTTCCCTACCGGGACAGGAGGGTCCGAGCAGTACTTC.

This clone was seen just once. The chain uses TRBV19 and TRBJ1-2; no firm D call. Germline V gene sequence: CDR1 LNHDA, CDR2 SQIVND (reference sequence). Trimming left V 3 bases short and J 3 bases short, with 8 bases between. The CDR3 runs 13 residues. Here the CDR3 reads CASSIEGDYGYTF. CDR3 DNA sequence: TGTGCCAGTAGTATCGAGGGCGACTATGGCTACACCTTC.

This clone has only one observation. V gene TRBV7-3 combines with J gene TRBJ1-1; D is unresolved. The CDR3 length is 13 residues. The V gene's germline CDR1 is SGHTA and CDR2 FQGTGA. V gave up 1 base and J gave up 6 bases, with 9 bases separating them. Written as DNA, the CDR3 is TGTGCCAGCAGCTTAATAGGAGGGTCTGAAGCTTTCTTT. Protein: CASSLIGGSEAFF. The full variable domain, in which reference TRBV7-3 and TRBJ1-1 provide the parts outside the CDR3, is GAGVSQTPSNKVTEKGKYVELRCDPISGHTALYWYRQSLGQGPEFLIYFQGTGAADDSGLPNDRFFAVRPEGSVSTLKIQRTERGDSAVYLCASSLIGGSEAFFGQGTRLTVV.

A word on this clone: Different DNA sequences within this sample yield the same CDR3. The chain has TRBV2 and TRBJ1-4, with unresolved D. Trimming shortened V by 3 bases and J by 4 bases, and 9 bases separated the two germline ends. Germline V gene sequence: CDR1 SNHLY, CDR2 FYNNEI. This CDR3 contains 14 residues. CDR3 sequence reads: CASSDPGINEKLFF. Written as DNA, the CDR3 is TGTGCCAGCAGTGACCCAGGAATTAATGAAAAACTGTTTTTT.

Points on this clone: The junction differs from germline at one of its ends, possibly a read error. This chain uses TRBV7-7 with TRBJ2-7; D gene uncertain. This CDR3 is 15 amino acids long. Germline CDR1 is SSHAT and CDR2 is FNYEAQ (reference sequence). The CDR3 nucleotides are TGTGCTAGCAGCTTAGGTCCCAGCGAGGCCTACGAGCAGTACTTC. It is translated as CASSLGPSEAYEQYF.

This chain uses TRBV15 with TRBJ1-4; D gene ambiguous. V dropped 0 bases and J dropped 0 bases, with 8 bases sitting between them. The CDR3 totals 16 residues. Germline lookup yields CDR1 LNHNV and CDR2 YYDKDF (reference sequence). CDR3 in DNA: TGTGCCACCAGCAGAGATCGGGGTGCAACTAATGAAAAACTGTTTTTT. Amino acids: CATSRDRGATNEKLFF.

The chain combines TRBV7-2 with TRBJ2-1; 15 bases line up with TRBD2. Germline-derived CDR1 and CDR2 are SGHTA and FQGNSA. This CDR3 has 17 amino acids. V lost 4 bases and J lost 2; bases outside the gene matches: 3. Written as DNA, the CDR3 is TGTGCCAGCAGCTGGACTAGCGGGGGGGCACCCTACAATGAGCAGTTCTTC. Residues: CASSWTSGGAPYNEQFF. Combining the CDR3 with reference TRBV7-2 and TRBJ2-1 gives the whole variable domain GAGVSQSPSNKVTEKGKDVELRCDPISGHTALYWYRQSLGQGLEFLIYFQGNSAPDKSGLPSDRFSAERTGGSVSTLTIQRTQQEDSAVYLCASSWTSGGAPYNEQFFGPGTRLTVL.

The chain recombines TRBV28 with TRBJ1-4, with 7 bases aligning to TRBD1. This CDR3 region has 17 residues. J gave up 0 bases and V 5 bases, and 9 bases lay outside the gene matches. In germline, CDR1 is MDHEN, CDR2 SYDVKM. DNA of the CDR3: TGTGCCAGCAGTAAACCGGGACAGAGTGCAACTAATGAAAAACTGTTTTTT. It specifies CASSKPGQSATNEKLFF.

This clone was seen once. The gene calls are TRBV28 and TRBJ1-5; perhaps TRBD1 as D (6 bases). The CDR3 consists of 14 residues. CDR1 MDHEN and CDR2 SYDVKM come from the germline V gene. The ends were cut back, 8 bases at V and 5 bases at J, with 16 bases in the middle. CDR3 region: CASQGTPIHQPQHF. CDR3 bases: TGTGCCAGCCAGGGGACGCCCATACATCAGCCCCAGCATTTT.